These 10 T cell receptor beta chains were all obtained from the same sample, sequenced in a study of blood T cells in healthy people across ages. Combining a sample-barcoded 5' primer with a J-beta primer mix, a second PCR ran for about 6 to 11 cycles. TCRdb used MiXCR to reprocess the 5' RACE reads, holding one entry per CDR3 protein. The sample includes fewer than 2 million distinct CDR3 sequences, roughly two fifths seen only once; the top ten take more than 20%. What was sequenced was blood. The receptors derive from a human donor in good health.

The V and J genes are TRBV5-1 and TRBJ2-5, with D possibly being TRBD1 or TRBD2 (5 bases each). V was cut by 4 bases and J by 8 bases, with 15 bases left in between. The V gene's germline CDR1 is SGHRS and CDR2 YFSETQ. The CDR3 runs 13 residues. The CDR3 DNA reads TGCGCCAGCAGCCCGGGACCGCAAGTCACCCAGTACTTC. Residues: CASSPGPQVTQYF.

The V call is TRBV3-1, the J call TRBJ2-1, with unresolved D. The CDR3 is 13 residues long. CDR1 is LGHDT and CDR2 is YNNKEL in the germline V gene (reference sequence). Trimming removed 2 bases at V and 8 bases at J, with 10 bases between. The CDR3 reads CASSQRATDEQFF. CDR3 in DNA: TGTGCCAGCAGCCAAAGGGCAACGGATGAGCAGTTCTTC.

In its sample, this clonotype was seen many times. The chain links TRBV7-2 to TRBJ2-7; D might be TRBD1 (5 bases). V was trimmed by 2 bases and J by 7 bases, leaving 12 bases between them. This CDR3 is built from 13 residues. CDR1 and CDR2 from the germline V gene are SGHTA and FQGNSA. As DNA, the CDR3 is TGTGCCAGCAGCTTAATTCAGGGCGGTGAGCAGTACTTC. This codes for CASSLIQGGEQYF.

This chain uses TRBV2 with TRBJ2-1; 7 bases match TRBD1. V was clipped by 6 bases and J by 8 bases; unmatched bases: 4. The CDR3 consists of 12 residues. CDR1 SNHLY and CDR2 FYNNEI come from the germline V gene. The CDR3: CASRQGSDEQFF. The DNA of the CDR3 is TGTGCCAGCAGACAGGGGAGCGATGAGCAGTTCTTC.

The J gene is TRBJ1-2, the V gene TRBV6-6; D is perhaps TRBD1 (6 bases). This CDR3 has 15 residues. In germline, CDR1 is MNHNY, CDR2 SVGAGI (reference sequence). Trimming took off 4 bases at V and 7 bases at J, with 19 bases between the two ends. As DNA, the CDR3 is TGTGCCAGCAGTTCCGATACGGGGGGCGGTGGTGGCTACACCTTC. The encoded protein is CASSSDTGGGGGYTF.

This rearrangement joins TRBV20-1 to TRBJ2-5; tentatively, D is TRBD2 (6 bases). Germline CDR1 reads DFQATT; CDR2 reads SNEGSKA (reference sequence). This CDR3 contains 14 residues. Trimming removed 5 bases from V and 8 bases from J, with 21 bases in between. CDR3 in amino acids: CSAPKVGGRETQYF. The DNA for the CDR3 is TGCAGTGCTCCAAAGGTCGGGGGACGGGAAACCCAGTACTTC.

Of note for this clonotype: The germline gene is not matched at one end of the junction; a read error may be the cause. V and J are TRBV12-3 or TRBV12-4 and TRBJ1-5; D is undetermined. The CDR3 totals 12 residues. CDR3 region: CTSSLDNQPQHF. The CDR3 DNA is TGTACCAGCAGTTTAGATAATCAGCCCCAGCATTTT.

This chain uses TRBV6-1 with TRBJ1-5; no definite D call. Trimming removed 5 bases at V and 1 base at J, with 6 bases between. CDR1 is MNHNS, CDR2 SASEGT, per germline. This CDR3 is 13 amino acids long. The CDR3 DNA is TGTGCCAGCAGTACCCGAAGCAATCAGCCCCAGCATTTT. Protein: CASSTRSNQPQHF.

This clonotype showed up just a few times. V is TRBV24-1 and J is TRBJ1-5; 8 bases match TRBD1. The CDR3 sequence is 16 residues long. The trim removed 3 bases at V and 3 bases at J, leaving 6 bases unmatched. Germline V gene lookup returns CDR1 KGHDR and CDR2 SFDVKD. The CDR3 protein is CATSDRQGSANQPQHF. CDR3 nucleotide sequence: TGTGCCACCAGTGATCGACAGGGGAGCGCCAATCAGCCCCAGCATTTT.

The chain carries TRBV6-5 and TRBJ2-5; 8 bases are a match to TRBD2. Germline CDR1 is MNHEY and CDR2 is SVGAGI. With 6 bases clipped from V and 4 bases from J, the junction kept 10 bases outside the gene matches. The CDR3 is 15 residues long. This CDR3 is CASSRSGTGGETQYF. DNA for the CDR3: TGTGCCAGCAGCCGTAGCGGGACCGGAGGAGAGACCCAGTACTTC.